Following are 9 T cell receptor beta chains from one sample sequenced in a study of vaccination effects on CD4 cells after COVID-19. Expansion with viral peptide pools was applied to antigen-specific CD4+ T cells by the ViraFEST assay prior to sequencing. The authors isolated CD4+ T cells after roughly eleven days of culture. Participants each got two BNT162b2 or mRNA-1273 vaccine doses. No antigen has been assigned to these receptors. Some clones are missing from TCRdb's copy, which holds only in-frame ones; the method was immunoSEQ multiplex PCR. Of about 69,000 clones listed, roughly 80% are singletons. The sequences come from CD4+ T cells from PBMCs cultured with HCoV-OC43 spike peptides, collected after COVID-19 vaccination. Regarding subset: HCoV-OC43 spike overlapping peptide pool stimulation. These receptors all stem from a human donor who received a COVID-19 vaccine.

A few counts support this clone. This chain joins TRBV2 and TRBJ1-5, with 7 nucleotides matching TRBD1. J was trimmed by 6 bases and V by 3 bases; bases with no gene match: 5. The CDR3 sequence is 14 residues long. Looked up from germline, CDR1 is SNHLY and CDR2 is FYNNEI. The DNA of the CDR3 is TGTGCCAGCAGTGAGGACAGGCGAAGTCAGCCCCAGCATTTT. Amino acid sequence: CASSEDRRSQPQHF.

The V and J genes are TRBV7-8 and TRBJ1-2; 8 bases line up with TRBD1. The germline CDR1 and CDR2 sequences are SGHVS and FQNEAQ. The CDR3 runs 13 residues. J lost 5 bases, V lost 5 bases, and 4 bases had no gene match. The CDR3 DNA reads TGTGCCAGCAGCACCGACAGGGGTTATGGCTACACCTTC. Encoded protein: CASSTDRGYGYTF.

DNA of the CDR3: TGTGCCAGCAGCAAGGTTTTGCATCAGGAGACCCAGTACTTC. Translating gives CASSKVLHQETQYF. The chain recombines TRBV21-1 with TRBJ2-5; the table calls TRBD1, which could not be checked here. TRBV21-1 is labeled a pseudogene. CDR3 length: 14 amino acids.

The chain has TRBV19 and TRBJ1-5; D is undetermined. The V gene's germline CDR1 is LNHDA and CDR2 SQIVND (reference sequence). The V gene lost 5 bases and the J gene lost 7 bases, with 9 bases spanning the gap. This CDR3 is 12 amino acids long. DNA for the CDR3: TGTGCCAGTAGTCTAAATGGCCAGCCCCAGCATTTT. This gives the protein CASSLNGQPQHF.

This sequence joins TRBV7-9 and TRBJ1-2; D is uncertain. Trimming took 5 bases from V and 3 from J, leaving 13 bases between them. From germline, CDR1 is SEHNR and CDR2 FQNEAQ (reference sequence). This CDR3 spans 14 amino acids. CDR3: CASSPTLVYYGYTF. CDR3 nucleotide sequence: TGTGCCAGCAGCCCTACTTTAGTATACTATGGCTACACCTTC. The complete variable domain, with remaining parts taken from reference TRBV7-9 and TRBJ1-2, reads DTGVSQNPRHKITKRGQNVTFRCDPISEHNRLYWYRQTLGQGPEFLTYFQNEAQLEKSRLLSDRFSAERPKGSFSTLEIQRTEQGDSAMYLCASSPTLVYYGYTFGSGTRLTVV.

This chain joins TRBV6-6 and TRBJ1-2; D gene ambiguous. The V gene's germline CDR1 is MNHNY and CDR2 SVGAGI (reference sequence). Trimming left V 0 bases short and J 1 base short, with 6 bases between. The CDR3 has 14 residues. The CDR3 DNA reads TGTGCCAGCAGTTACTCAGGGAGTAACTATGGCTACACCTTC. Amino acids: CASSYSGSNYGYTF.

CDR3 DNA: TGTGCCAGCAGCACTATACTACTAGACAGGGACCGAGAGACCCAGTACTTC. Its translation is CASSTILLDRDRETQYF. The V gene is TRBV27, the J gene TRBJ2-5, with 7 bases matching TRBD1. With 6 bases clipped from V and 4 bases from J, the junction kept 17 bases outside the gene matches. The CDR3 length is 17 residues. CDR1 and CDR2 from the germline V gene are MNHEY and SMNVEV (reference sequence).

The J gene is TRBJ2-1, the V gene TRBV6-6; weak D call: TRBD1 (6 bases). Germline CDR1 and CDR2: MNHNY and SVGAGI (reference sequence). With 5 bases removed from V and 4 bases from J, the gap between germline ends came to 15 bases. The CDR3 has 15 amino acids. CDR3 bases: TGTGCCAGCAGTCGACTCCATACAGGGTACAATGAGCAGTTCTTC. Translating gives CASSRLHTGYNEQFF.

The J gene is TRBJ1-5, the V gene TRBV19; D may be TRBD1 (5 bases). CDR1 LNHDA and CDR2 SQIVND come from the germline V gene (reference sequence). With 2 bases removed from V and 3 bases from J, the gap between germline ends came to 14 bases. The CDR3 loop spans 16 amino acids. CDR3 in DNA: TGTGCCAGTAGTATATGGGCTGGGGGGGACAATCAGCCCCAGCATTTT. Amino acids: CASSIWAGGDNQPQHF.